This T cell receptor (beta chain) was obtained from a study of CD8 T cells in ankylosing spondylitis. Overall study findings and caveats: Disease-linked clones were found to be CD8+ and relatively rare in peripheral blood.

This clonotype was picked up many times. Its antigen is not identified. The CDR3 is 15 residues long. J was trimmed by 2 bases and V by 3 bases; bases with no gene match: 8. Germline V CDR1 and CDR2: DFQATT, SNEGSKA (reference sequence). MiXCR was run by TCRdb on the 5' RACE reads, yielding one entry per CDR3 protein. The table shows approximately 150,000 distinct CDR3 sequences, with around 8.9% occurring only once. The sequencing input was blood, either unsorted or a sorted T cell fraction (not recorded which). This clonotype was sampled from a female donor with ankylosing spondylitis or in good health (not recorded which). The V gene is TRBV20-1, the J gene TRBJ2-7; 9 bases align to TRBD2. CDR3 nucleotides: TGCAGTGCTAGTCCCGTAGCGGGAGCCCCCTACGAGCAGTACTTC. It yields the protein CSASPVAGAPYEQYF.